Listed below are T cell receptor beta chains from one sample, sequenced in a study of radiotherapy plus CTLA-4 blockade in lung cancer. Profiled with immunoSEQ multiplex PCR; TCRdb holds only in-frame clones, not every one. Here the sample spans roughly 86,000 clones, about four fifths being singletons. The material sequenced was peripheral blood, taken from a patient treated with radiotherapy plus ipilimumab. The origin of the receptors is a human donor with non-small cell lung cancer who had stable disease on radiotherapy plus ipilimumab. Each CDR3 is given with its conserved first and last residue. D genes are given only for firm matches. Size values are once, few and many counts, or a class for expanded clones, and some rows have none.

>TRBD1|TRBV30|13|.|TRBJ1-5
TGTGCCTGGAATACAGGGGTCAATCAGCCCCAGCATTTT
CAWNTGVNQPQHF
>.|TRBV25-1|15|.|TRBJ1-2
TGTGCCAGCAGTGAATCTGCGGGACGCAATTATGGCTACACCTTC
CASSESAGRNYGYTF
>TRBD2|TRBV6-1|14|.|TRBJ2-3
TGTGCCAGCAGGGGGACTAGCGGGAGGGATACGCAGTATTTT
CASRGTSGRDTQYF
>TRBD2|TRBV7-9|17|.|TRBJ2-1
TGTGCCAGCAGCTTACCCAGCGGGGGGTTCTCCTACAATGAGCAGTTCTTC
CASSLPSGGFSYNEQFF
>.|TRBV6-1|12|.|TRBJ2-5
TGTGCCAGCAGGGCGCGGTCGGAGACCCAGTACTTC
CASRARSETQYF
>.|TRBV7-2|13|.|TRBJ2-5
TGTGCCAGCAGCCGTTACAGACAAGAGACCCAGTACTTC
CASSRYRQETQYF
>.|TRBV11-2|15|.|TRBJ2-3
TGTGCCAGCAGCTCCGTACTAGCCGTCACAGATACGCAGTATTTT
CASSSVLAVTDTQYF
>.|TRBV10-3|14|.|TRBJ1-6
TGTGCCATCAGGAAGGGGATGGGGAATTCACCCCTCCACTTT
CAIRKGMGNSPLHF
>.|TRBV28|15|.|TRBJ1-1
TGTGCCAGCAATATAATGGGGAGTCTACGGACTGAAGCTTTCTTT
CASNIMGSLRTEAFF
>.|TRBV7-9|15|once|TRBJ1-2
TGTGCCAGCAGGATGACAGCTGCGGAAGGGAATGGCTACACCTTC
CASRMTAAEGNGYTF
>.|TRBV11-2|13|.|TRBJ1-1
TGTGCCAGCAGCTCCTACCGGGCGACTGAAGCTTTCTTT
CASSSYRATEAFF
>TRBD2|TRBV7-6|14|.|TRBJ2-7
TGTGCCAGCAGCGGAATAGCGGGTGCCTACGAGCAGTACTTC
CASSGIAGAYEQYF
>.|TRBV10-3|12|.|TRBJ1-1
TGTGCCACCCGGGGGGGGGTTACTGAAGCTTTCTTT
CATRGGVTEAFF